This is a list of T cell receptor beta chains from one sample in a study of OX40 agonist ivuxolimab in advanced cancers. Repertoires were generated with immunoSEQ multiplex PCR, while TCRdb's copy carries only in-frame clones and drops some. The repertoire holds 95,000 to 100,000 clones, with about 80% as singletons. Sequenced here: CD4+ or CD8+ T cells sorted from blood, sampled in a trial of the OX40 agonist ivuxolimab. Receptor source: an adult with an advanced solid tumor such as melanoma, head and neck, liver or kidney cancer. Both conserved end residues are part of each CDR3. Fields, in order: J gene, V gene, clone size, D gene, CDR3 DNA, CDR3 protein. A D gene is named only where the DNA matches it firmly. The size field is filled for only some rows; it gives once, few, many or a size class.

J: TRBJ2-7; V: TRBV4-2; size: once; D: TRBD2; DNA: TGTGCCAGCAGCCAAGCTTCGGGACTAGCGGGGCTAGAGCAGTACTTC; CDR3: CASSQASGLAGLEQYF
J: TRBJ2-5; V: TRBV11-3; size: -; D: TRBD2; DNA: TGTGCCAGCAGCGAGGGGACTAGCGGCCCGGGGACCCAGTACTTC; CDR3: CASSEGTSGPGTQYF
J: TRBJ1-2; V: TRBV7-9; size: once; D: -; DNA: TGTGCCAGCAGCTTAGATGGTGATGGCTATGGCTACACCTTC; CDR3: CASSLDGDGYGYTF
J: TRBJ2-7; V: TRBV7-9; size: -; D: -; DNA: TGTGCCAGCAGCCACATTCCGGCGAGCTCCTACGAGCAGTACTTC; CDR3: CASSHIPASSYEQYF
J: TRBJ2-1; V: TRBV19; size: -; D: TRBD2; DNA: TGTGCCAGTAGTAGGGCTAGCGGGGATGAGCAGTTCTTC; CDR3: CASSRASGDEQFF
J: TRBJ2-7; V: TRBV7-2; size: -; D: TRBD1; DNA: TGTGCCAGCAGACTTACAGGGGCGAACTACGAGCAGTACTTC; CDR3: CASRLTGANYEQYF
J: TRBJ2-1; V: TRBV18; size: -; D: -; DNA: TGTGCCAGCTCACCAAATGGTCCCTCCCATGGGAATGAGCAGTTCTTC; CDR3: CASSPNGPSHGNEQFF
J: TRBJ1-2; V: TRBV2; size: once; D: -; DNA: TGTGCCAGCAGTAAGGACAGTTATGGCTACACCTTC; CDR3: CASSKDSYGYTF
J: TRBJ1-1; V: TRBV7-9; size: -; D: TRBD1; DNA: TGTGCCAGCAGCCTACGGACAGGGGAGAACACTGAAGCTTTCTTT; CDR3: CASSLRTGENTEAFF
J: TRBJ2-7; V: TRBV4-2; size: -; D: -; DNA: TGTGCCAGCAGCCAAGAAAGGAGCGGCTCTACTGTTCCCTACGAGCAGTACTTC; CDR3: CASSQERSGSTVPYEQYF
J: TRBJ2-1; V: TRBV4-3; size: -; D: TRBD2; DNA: TGCGCCAGCAGCCTAACGGGACTAGCGGTTCCGAGCTCCTACAATGAGCAGTTCTTC; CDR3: CASSLTGLAVPSSYNEQFF
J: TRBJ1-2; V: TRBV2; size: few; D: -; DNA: TGTGCCAGCAGTGCTCCTCCGCAGGAATCGGTCGATGGCTACACCTTC; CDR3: CASSAPPQESVDGYTF
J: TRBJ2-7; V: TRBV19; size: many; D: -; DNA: TGTGCCAGTAGTGGGGGGTACGAGCAGTACTTC; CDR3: CASSGGYEQYF
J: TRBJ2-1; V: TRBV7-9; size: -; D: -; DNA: TGTGCCAGCAGCTCCACGCGCAATGAGCAGTTCTTC; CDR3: CASSSTRNEQFF
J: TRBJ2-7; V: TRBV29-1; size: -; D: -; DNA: TGCAGCGTTGAAGATAAATTCTACGAGCAGTACTTC; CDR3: CSVEDKFYEQYF
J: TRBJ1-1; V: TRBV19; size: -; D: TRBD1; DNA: TGTGCCAGTAGTGTCGGGGACAGGGGTGAAGCTTTCTTT; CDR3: CASSVGDRGEAFF
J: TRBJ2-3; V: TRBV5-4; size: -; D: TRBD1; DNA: TGTGCCAGCAGCTTGGGAGGGGGCACTACAGATACGCAGTATTTT; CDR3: CASSLGGGTTDTQYF
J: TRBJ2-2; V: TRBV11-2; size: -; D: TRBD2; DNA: TGTGCCAGCAGCCTAGCGGGGGGCACTTCCGGGGAGCTGTTTTTT; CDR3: CASSLAGGTSGELFF
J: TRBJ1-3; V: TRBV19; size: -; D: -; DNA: TGTGCCAGTAGGGTGGTCTCTGGAAACACCATATATTTT; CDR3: CASRVVSGNTIYF
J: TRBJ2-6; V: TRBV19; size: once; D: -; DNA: TGTGCCAGTAGTATGGGGATTTCTGGGGCCAACGTCCTGACTTTC; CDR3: CASSMGISGANVLTF
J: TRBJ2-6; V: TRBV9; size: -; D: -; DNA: TGTGCCAGCAGCGTAGTAACAGGGAAACCCTCTGGGGCCAACGTCCTGACTTTC; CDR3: CASSVVTGKPSGANVLTF
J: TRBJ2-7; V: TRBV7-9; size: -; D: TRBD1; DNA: TGTGCCAGCAGCCCCATGACAGGGGGCGCTTCCTACGAGCAGTACTTC; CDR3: CASSPMTGGASYEQYF
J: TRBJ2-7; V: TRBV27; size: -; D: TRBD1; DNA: TGTGCCAGCAGCCCGGGACAGACAACATACGAGCAGTACTTC; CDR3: CASSPGQTTYEQYF
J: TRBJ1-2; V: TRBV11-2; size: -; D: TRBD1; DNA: TGTGCCAGCAGCCCCGGACAGGGAAACTATGGCTACACCTTC; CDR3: CASSPGQGNYGYTF
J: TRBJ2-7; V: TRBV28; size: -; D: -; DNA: TGTGCCAGCAGTTACCCCCCGGCCCAGAAGCAGTACTTC; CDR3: CASSYPPAQKQYF
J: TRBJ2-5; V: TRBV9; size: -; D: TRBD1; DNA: TGTGCCAGCAGCGCGGACAGGGGAAGGACTATAGAGACCCAGTACTTC; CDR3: CASSADRGRTIETQYF
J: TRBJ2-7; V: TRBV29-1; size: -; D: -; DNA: TGCAGCGCAAGAAGGGGCCGCGAGCAGTACTTC; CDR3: CSARRGREQYF
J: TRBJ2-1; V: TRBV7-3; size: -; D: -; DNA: TGTGCCAGCAGCTTAAACGGTCTAGTCTCCTACAATGAGCAGTTCTTC; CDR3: CASSLNGLVSYNEQFF
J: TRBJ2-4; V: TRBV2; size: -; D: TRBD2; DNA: TGTGCCAGCAGTGTGAGCGGGGGGGCAAACATTCAGTACTTC; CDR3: CASSVSGGANIQYF
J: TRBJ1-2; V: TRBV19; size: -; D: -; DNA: TGTGCCAGTAGTAATCAACACAGTAACTATGGCTACACCTTC; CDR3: CASSNQHSNYGYTF
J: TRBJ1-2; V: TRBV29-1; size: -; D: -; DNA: TGCAGCGTTGAAGGAGGGGAAGGGGATAACTATGGCTACACCTTC; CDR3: CSVEGGEGDNYGYTF
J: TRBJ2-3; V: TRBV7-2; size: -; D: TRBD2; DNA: TGTGCCAGCAGCCTGGGACTACCGAGCAGGGCAGATACGCAGTATTTT; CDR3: CASSLGLPSRADTQYF
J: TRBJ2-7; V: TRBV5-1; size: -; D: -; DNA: TGCGCCAGCAGCTTGGGAATGCTAGACAGGCGGACTACCTCCTTGGAGCAGTACTTC; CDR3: CASSLGMLDRRTTSLEQYF
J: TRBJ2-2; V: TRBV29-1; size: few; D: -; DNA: TGCAGCGTTTCTAACACCGGGGAGCTGTTTTTT; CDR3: CSVSNTGELFF
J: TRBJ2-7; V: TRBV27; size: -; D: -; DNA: TGTGCCAGCAGTTCTCCAGGGGACCCCTACGAGCAGTACTTC; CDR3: CASSSPGDPYEQYF
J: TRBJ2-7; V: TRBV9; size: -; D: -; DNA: TGTGCCAGCAGCGTAAGCTCCGAGGCCCTATACGAGCAGTACTTC; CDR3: CASSVSSEALYEQYF
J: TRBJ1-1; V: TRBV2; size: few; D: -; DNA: TGTGCCAGCAGTCCCCAAGTAGGCAAGAACACTGAAGCTTTCTTT; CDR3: CASSPQVGKNTEAFF
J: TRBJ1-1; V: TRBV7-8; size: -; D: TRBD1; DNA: TGTGCCAGCAGCTTTAGAGGACAGGGTTCTGAAGCTTTCTTT; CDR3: CASSFRGQGSEAFF
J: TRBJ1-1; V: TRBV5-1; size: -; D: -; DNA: TGCGCCAGCAGCTTGTTGGGGGAGAGGGCTGAAGCTTTCTTT; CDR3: CASSLLGERAEAFF
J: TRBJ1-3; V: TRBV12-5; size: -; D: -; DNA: TGTGCTAGTGGGAACTCTGGAAACACCATATATTTT; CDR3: CASGNSGNTIYF
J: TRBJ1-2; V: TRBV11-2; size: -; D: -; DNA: TGTGCCAGCAGCTTAGTTCAGGACTCTCGCTACACCTTC; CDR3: CASSLVQDSRYTF
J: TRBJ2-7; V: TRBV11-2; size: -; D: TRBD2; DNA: TGTGCCAGCAGCTTAGCCAGAGCGGGAGGGTCCTACGAGCAGTACTTC; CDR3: CASSLARAGGSYEQYF
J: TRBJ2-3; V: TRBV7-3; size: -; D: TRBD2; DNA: TGTGCCAGCAGCGTACTAGCGGGGGGCTCGTATACGCAGTATTTT; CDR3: CASSVLAGGSYTQYF
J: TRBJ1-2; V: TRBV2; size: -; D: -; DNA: TGTGCCAGCAGCGTCCAGGCGGGTCCCCACTATGGCTACACCTTC; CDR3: CASSVQAGPHYGYTF
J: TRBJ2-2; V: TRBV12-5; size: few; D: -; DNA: TGTGCTAGTGGTCTCGACAGGTCCGGGGAGCTGTTTTTT; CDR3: CASGLDRSGELFF
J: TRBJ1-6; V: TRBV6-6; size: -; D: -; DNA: TGTGCCAGCACAAGGACCGGGGGCTCACCCCTCCACTTT; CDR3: CASTRTGGSPLHF
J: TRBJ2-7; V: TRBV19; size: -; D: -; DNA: TGTGCCAGTAGTATTGCACATGAGTCCTACGAGCAGTACTTC; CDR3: CASSIAHESYEQYF
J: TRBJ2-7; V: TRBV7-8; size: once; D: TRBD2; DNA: TGTGCCAGCAGCTGGGGGACTAGCGGGGGCGTCTTC; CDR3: CASSWGTSGGVF
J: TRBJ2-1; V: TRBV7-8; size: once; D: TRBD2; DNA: TGTGCCAGCAGCTGGAGACTAGCGGGAGAACCCAATGAGCAGTTCTTC; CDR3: CASSWRLAGEPNEQFF
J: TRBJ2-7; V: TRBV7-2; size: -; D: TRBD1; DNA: TGTGCCAGCAGCTTAGAACCGGGACAGGTATACGAGCAGTACTTC; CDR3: CASSLEPGQVYEQYF
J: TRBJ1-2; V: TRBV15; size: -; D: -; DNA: TGTGCCACCAGCAGAGGTGACACGGGGTATGGCTACACCTTC; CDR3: CATSRGDTGYGYTF
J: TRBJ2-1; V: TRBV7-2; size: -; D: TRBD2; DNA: TGTGCCAGCAGCTTAGAAGGGACTAGTTCGTTCTTC; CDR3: CASSLEGTSSFF
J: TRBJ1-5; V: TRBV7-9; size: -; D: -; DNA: TGTGCCAGCAGCCAAGACAGTACGCTTCAGCCCCAGCATTTT; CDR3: CASSQDSTLQPQHF
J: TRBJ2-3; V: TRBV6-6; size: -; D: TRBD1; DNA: TGTGCCAGCAGTTACGGCGACAGGGTGACAGATACGCAGTATTTT; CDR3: CASSYGDRVTDTQYF